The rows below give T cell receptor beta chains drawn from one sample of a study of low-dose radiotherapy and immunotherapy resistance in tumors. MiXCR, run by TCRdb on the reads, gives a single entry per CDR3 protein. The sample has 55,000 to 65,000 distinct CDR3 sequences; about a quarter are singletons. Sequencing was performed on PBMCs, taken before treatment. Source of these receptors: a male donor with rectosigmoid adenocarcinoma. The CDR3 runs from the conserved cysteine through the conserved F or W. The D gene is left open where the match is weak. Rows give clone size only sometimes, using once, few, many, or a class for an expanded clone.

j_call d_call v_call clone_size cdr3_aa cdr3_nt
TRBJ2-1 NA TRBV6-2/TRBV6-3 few CASSLLSTNEQFF TGTGCCAGCAGTCTACTTAGCACCAATGAGCAGTTCTTC
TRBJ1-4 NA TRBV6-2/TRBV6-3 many CASSYSGLPSEKLFF TGTGCCAGCAGTTACTCGGGTCTGCCCAGCGAAAAACTGTTTTTT
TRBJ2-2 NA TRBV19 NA CASSGTGAGELFF TGTGCCAGTAGCGGGACCGGGGCCGGGGAGCTGTTTTTT
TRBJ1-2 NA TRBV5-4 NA CSSSLNSGAGRYTF TGTTCCAGCAGCCTAAACAGCGGGGCCGGTCGCTACACCTTC
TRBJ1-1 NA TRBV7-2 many CASSLGQNTEAFF TGTGCCAGCAGCCTCGGACAAAACACTGAAGCTTTCTTT
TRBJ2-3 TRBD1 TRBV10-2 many CASSTGQGADTQYF TGCGCCAGCAGTACAGGACAGGGAGCAGATACGCAGTATTTT
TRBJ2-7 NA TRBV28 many CASTPQTLVTYEQYF TGTGCCAGCACCCCACAAACCCTAGTAACCTACGAGCAGTACTTC
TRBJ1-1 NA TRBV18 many CASSPRTVGALGTEAFF TGTGCCAGCTCACCAAGGACCGTGGGAGCCTTGGGCACTGAAGCTTTCTTT
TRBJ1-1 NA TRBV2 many CASNDRRGDEAFF TGTGCCAGCAACGACAGAAGGGGGGACGAAGCTTTCTTT
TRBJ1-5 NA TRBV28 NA CASIEGGNQPQHF TGTGCCAGCATCGAAGGGGGGAATCAGCCCCAGCATTTT
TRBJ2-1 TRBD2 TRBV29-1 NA CSVEPTSGSWYNEQFF TGCAGCGTTGAACCAACTAGCGGGAGTTGGTACAATGAGCAGTTCTTC
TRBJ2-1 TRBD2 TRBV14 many CASSQEGVVAGKNNEQFF TGTGCCAGCAGCCAAGAGGGGGTCGTAGCGGGAAAAAACAATGAGCAGTTCTTC
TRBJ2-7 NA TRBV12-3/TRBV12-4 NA CASSLVQGPSEQYF TGTGCCAGCAGTTTAGTTCAGGGACCGTCCGAGCAGTACTTC
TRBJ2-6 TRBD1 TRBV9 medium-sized CASSRDRGSGANVLTF TGCGCCAGCAGCCGGGACAGGGGATCTGGGGCCAACGTCCTGACTTTC
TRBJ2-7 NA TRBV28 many CASSRLDREQYF TGTGCCAGCAGTCGATTAGACAGGGAGCAGTACTTC
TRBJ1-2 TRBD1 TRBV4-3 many CASSQEIFGTGGIYGYTF TGCGCCAGCAGCCAAGAAATTTTCGGGACAGGGGGTATATATGGCTACACCTTC
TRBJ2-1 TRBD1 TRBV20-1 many CSARSGTEEQFF TGCAGTGCTAGATCCGGGACAGAGGAGCAGTTCTTC
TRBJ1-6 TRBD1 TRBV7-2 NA CASSSGTGANNSPLHF TGTGCCAGCAGCTCCGGGACAGGGGCGAATAATTCACCCCTCCACTTT
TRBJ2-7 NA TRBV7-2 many CASSATGRKGEQYF TGTGCCAGCAGCGCCACAGGGAGAAAAGGCGAGCAGTACTTC
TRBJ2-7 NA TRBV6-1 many CASSEFGTPLREQYF TGTGCCAGCAGTGAATTTGGGACGCCTTTGCGCGAGCAGTACTTC
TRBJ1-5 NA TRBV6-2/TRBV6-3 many CASSPYGEGNQPQHF TGTGCCAGCAGCCCTTACGGGGAAGGCAATCAGCCCCAGCATTTT
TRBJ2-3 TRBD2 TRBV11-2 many CASSLALAGGTDTQYF TGTGCCAGCAGCTTAGCCCTGGCGGGGGGAACAGATACGCAGTATTTT
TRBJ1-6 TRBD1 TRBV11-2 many CASSSDRGIAPLHF TGTGCCAGCAGCTCGGACAGGGGAATTGCACCCCTCCACTTT
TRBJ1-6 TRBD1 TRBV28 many CASRYRQGANNSPLHF TGTGCCAGCAGGTATAGACAGGGGGCTAATAATTCACCCCTCCACTTT
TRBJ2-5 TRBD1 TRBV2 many CATGQDETQYF TGTGCCACTGGACAGGATGAGACCCAGTACTTC
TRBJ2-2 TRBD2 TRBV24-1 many CATRETGGAGELFF TGTGCCACCCGTGAAACGGGAGGGGCCGGGGAGCTGTTTTTT
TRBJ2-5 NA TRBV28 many CASSFPKGQETQYF TGTGCCAGCAGTTTTCCTAAGGGGCAAGAGACCCAGTACTTC
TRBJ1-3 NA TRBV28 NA CASTPGPVGGNTIYF TGTGCCAGCACCCCCGGACCGGTCGGAGGAAACACCATATATTTT
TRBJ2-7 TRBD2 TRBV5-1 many CASSSPGLQTYEQYF TGCGCCAGCAGCTCCCCGGGACTACAAACCTACGAGCAGTACTTC
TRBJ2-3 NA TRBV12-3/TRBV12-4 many CASSGGGGTDTQYF TGTGCCAGCAGTGGGGGGGGCGGCACAGATACGCAGTATTTT
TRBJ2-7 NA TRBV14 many CASSQGLQYTYEQYF TGTGCCAGCAGCCAAGGGCTGCAATATACCTACGAGCAGTACTTC
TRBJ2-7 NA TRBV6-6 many CASSFGDTYEQYF TGTGCCAGCAGTTTTGGGGATACCTACGAGCAGTACTTC
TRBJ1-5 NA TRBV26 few CASSPGTGKQPQHF TGTGCCAGCAGTCCGGGGACAGGCAAACAGCCCCAGCATTTT
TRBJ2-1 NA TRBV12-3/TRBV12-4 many CASSRTWEQFF TGTGCCAGCAGCAGGACCTGGGAGCAGTTCTTC
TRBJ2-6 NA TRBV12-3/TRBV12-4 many CASSWTASSGANVLTF TGTGCCAGCAGCTGGACAGCCAGCTCTGGGGCCAACGTCCTGACTTTC
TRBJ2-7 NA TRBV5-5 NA CASSLAGTGTYEQYF TGTGCCAGCAGCTTAGCCGGGACGGGAACCTACGAGCAGTACTTC
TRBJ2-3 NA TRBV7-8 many CASSLGYGTDTQYF TGTGCCAGCAGCTTGGGGTACGGCACAGATACGCAGTATTTT
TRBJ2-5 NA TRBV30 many CAGVGETQYF TGTGCGGGGGTAGGGGAGACCCAGTACTTC
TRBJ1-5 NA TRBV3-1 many CASSQGPSQPQHF TGTGCCAGCAGCCAAGGCCCGAGTCAGCCCCAGCATTTT
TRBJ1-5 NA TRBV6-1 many CASNEAGGTQPQHF TGTGCCAGCAACGAGGCGGGGGGGACTCAGCCCCAGCATTTT
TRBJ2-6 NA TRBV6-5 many CASSYSTAWSGANVLTF TGTGCCAGCAGTTACTCGACCGCCTGGTCTGGGGCCAACGTCCTGACTTTC
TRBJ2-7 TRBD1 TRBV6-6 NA CASSLDRGIIAYEQYF TGTGCCAGCAGTTTGGACAGGGGAATCATAGCCTACGAGCAGTACTTC
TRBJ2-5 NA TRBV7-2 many CASSSISVGARGETQYF TGTGCCAGCAGCTCAATATCGGTGGGAGCCCGGGGGGAGACCCAGTACTTC
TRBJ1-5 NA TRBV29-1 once CSVRDGLNQPQHF TGCAGCGTCCGGGACGGCCTCAATCAGCCCCAGCATTTT
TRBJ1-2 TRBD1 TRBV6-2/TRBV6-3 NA CASCSGYRGPGYTF TGTGCCAGCTGTTCCGGTTACAGGGGGCCCGGCTACACCTTC
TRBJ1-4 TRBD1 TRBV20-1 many CSARRGQGQAEKLFF TGCAGTGCTAGGCGGGGACAGGGACAAGCTGAAAAACTGTTTTTT
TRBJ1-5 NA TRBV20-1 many CSARYEDVQHF TGCAGTGCTAGGTACGAGGACGTCCAGCATTTT
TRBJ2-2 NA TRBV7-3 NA CASSLTLGTGELFFF NA
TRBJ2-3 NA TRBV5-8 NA CASSDRSTDTQYF TGTGCCAGCAGCGACAGGTCCACAGATACGCAGTATTTT
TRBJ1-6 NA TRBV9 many CASSGGRNSPLHF TGTGCCAGCAGCGGGGGGAGGAATTCACCCCTCCACTTT
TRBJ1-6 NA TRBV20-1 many CSARAGARNSPLHF TGCAGTGCCAGGGCAGGGGCCAGGAATTCACCCCTCCACTTT
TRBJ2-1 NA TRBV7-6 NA CASSLSRTVVSF TGTGCCAGCAGCTTATCTAGGACAGTAGTATCCTTC
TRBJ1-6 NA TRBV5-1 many CASSLTGIRSPLHF TGCGCCAGCAGCTTGACAGGGATACGGTCACCCCTCCACTTT
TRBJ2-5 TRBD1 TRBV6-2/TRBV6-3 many CASQKGTAYQETQYF TGTGCCAGCCAAAAGGGGACAGCATATCAAGAGACCCAGTACTTC
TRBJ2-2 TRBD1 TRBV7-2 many CASSTGTGGTGELFF TGTGCCAGCAGCACCGGGACAGGGGGCACCGGGGAGCTGTTTTTT
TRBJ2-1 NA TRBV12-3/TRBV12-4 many CASSLAPGGKRNEQFF TGTGCCAGCAGTTTAGCGCCAGGGGGGAAACGCAATGAGCAGTTCTTC
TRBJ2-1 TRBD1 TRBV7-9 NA CASSSRDRGTNEQFF TGTGCCAGCAGCTCCCGGGACAGGGGGACCAATGAGCAGTTCTTC